The clone carrying this TCR beta chain was picked up a small number of times. Its antigen is still unknown. The sample originates from a study of T-cell memory formation after mild COVID-19. At the level of the study: Most TCR clusters belonged to a single donor. Regarding the study as a whole: CD4+ bias marked clones expanding day 15 to 37, unlike balanced contracting clones. Proof of SARS-CoV-2 specificity was absent for the second-wave clones that crested on day 37.

In germline, CDR1 is SGHVS, CDR2 FQNEAQ. The CDR3 covers 14 residues. Trimming stripped 3 bases from V and 9 bases from J, with 12 bases between. TCRdb fed the 5' RACE reads into MiXCR, producing one record per CDR3 protein. There are 300,000 to 400,000 distinct CDR3 sequences in the sample; 10% to 15% occur only once, and 20% to 25% lies in the top ten. The sequenced sample was PBMCs or a T cell subset sorted from them (not recorded which). The sequence derives from a man between 18 and 35 years old who had mild COVID-19 (a few samples of this study predate the infection). Cell type and time point are not known. The rearrangement links TRBV7-8 to TRBJ1-6; unclear D gene. In DNA form, the CDR3 reads TGTGCCAGCAGCTTGCAGGACTATGGTTCACCCCTCCACTTT. Translation: CASSLQDYGSPLHF. The full variable domain, its missing parts supplied by reference TRBV7-8 and TRBJ1-6, is GAGVSQSPRYKVAKRGQDVALRCDPISGHVSLFWYQQALGQGPEFLTYFQNEAQLDKSGLPSDRFFAERPEGSVSTLKIQRTQQEDSAVYLCASSLQDYGSPLHFGNGTRLTVT.